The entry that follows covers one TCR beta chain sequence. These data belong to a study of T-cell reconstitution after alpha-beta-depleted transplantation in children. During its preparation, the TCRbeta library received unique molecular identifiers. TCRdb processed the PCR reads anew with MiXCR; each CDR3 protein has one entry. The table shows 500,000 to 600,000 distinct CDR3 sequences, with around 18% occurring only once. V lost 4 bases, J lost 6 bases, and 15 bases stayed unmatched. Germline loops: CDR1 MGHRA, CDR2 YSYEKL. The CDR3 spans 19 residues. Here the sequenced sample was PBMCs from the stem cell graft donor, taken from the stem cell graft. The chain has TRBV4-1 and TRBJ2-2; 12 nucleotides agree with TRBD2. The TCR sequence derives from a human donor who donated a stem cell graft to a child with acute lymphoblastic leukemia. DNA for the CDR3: TGCGCCAGCAGCCGAGGACCGGGACTAGCGGGCCGGGATGCCGGGGAGCTGTTTTTT. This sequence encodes CASSRGPGLAGRDAGELFF.